Reported below is one T cell receptor (beta chain). Antigen: not known. At one end, the junction sequence differs from germline, possibly due to a read error. The data stem from a study of post-analysis software for immune sequencing data. Points from the study as a whole: Included in a set of five TRBV segments more frequent in patients than controls were TRBV5-6, TRBV5-1 and TRBV20-1. Significantly lower normalized Chao1 diversity was seen in multiple sclerosis patients than in controls.

Built from TCR beta cDNA, the libraries had unique molecular identifiers in them. TCRdb re-called the PCR reads with MiXCR, one entry per CDR3 protein. The sample includes about half a million distinct CDR3 sequences, under 55% of them seen just once. The CDR3 loop spans 15 amino acids. The V gene's germline CDR1 is SGHDT and CDR2 YYEEEE. The chain carries TRBV5-6 and TRBJ1-4, with 7 bases matching TRBD1. Sample: blood. This TCR came from a girl aged 5 to 17 with multiple sclerosis. The CDR3 DNA sequence: TGCGCCAGCAGCTTCCAGGGGGTCGAGAGTGAAAAACTGTTTTTT. Translated, it gives CASSFQGVESEKLFF.